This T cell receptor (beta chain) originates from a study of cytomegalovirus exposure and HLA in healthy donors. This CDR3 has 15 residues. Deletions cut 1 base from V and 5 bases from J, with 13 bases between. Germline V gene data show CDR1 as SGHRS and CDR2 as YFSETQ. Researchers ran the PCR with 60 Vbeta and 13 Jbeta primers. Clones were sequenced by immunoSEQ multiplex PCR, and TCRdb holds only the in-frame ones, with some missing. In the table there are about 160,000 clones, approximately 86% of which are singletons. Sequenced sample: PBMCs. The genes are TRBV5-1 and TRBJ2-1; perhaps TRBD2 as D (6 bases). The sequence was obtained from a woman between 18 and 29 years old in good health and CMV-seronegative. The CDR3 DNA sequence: TGCGCCAGCAGCTTGAGCGGGTCGACCAACAATGAGCAGTTCTTC. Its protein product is CASSLSGSTNNEQFF.